The next 24 T cell receptor beta chains were all read from a single sample in a study of T cells in Graves' hyperthyroidism and ophthalmopathy. TCR beta CDR3 region amplification was performed from RNA transcripts. Carried out on the TCR CDR3, a first-round RT-PCR used the HTBI primer set. TCRdb fed the multiplex PCR reads into MiXCR, producing one record per CDR3 protein. The table has approximately 430,000 distinct CDR3 sequences, more than 15% seen once; the top ten hold 11% to 15%. The sequenced sample was blood. Receptors originate from a woman aged 18-35 years with Graves' hyperthyroidism.

This clonotype was observed many times. This chain joins TRBV7-2 and TRBJ1-4, with no clear D. CDR3 size: 14 residues. Germline CDR1 and CDR2: SGHTA and FQGNSA. V lost 1 base and J lost 5, with 8 bases in between. The CDR3 loop reads CASSLDIVNEKLFF. The CDR3 nucleotides read TGTGCCAGCAGCTTAGATATAGTCAATGAAAAACTGTTTTTT.

The chain carries TRBV4-3 and TRBJ2-2; no firm D call. Trimming took 2 bases from V and 7 from J, leaving 20 bases between them. The CDR3 loop spans 17 amino acids. Per germline, CDR1 LGHNA and CDR2 YSLEER. CDR3 amino acids: CASSQSAASNWVGELFF. The CDR3 nucleotides read TGCGCCAGCAGCCAATCTGCGGCCTCAAATTGGGTCGGGGAGCTGTTTTTT.

This clonotype was detected only a few times. V is TRBV5-1 and J is TRBJ2-5; D may be TRBD1 (5 bases). The CDR3 runs 16 residues. Germline V gene data show CDR1 as SGHRS and CDR2 as YFSETQ. The ends were cut back, 3 bases at V and 2 bases at J, with 17 bases in the middle. Here the CDR3 reads CASSSTRAGRQETQYF. DNA of the CDR3: TGCGCCAGCAGCTCAACCCGGGCAGGGCGGCAAGAGACCCAGTACTTC.

A few counts support this clonotype. The chain couples TRBV7-2 to TRBJ2-4, with D possibly matching TRBD1 (5 bases). The germline CDR1 and CDR2 sequences are SGHTA and FQGNSA. The CDR3 length is 16 residues. The V gene lost 5 bases and the J gene lost 2 bases, with 16 bases spanning the gap. The CDR3 region has the DNA TGTGCCAGCAGCCCCCGAACAGGCCTAACCAAAAACATTCAGTACTTC. This codes for CASSPRTGLTKNIQYF.

At least ten counts were recorded for this clonotype. The V call is TRBV12-3 or TRBV12-4, the J call TRBJ1-3; possible D gene TRBD1, 6 bases. V dropped 6 bases and J dropped 4 bases, with 10 bases sitting between them. The length of the CDR3 is 13 residues. The chain's CDR3 is CASSSGVGNTIYF. The CDR3 DNA is TGTGCCAGCAGCTCAGGGGTCGGAAACACCATATATTTT.

This clonotype was observed many times. The J gene is TRBJ2-2, the V gene TRBV7-9; D unclear. This CDR3 has 15 residues. The germline V and J ends were trimmed by 6 bases and 1 base, with 12 bases remaining between them. The germline gives CDR1 SEHNR, CDR2 FQNEAQ (reference sequence). The CDR3 bases are TGTGCCAGCAGTTCAGGCGCCGTGAACACCGGGGAGCTGTTTTTT. Translation gives CASSSGAVNTGELFF.

This clonotype was counted ten times or more. The J gene is TRBJ2-2, the V gene TRBV7-8; 10 nucleotides match TRBD2. The germline CDR1 and CDR2 sequences are SGHVS and FQNEAQ. CDR3 length: 19 residues. Germline trimming cut 4 bases from V and 0 bases from J; bases unmatched to any gene: 11. CDR3 loop: CASSSLGLALLANTGELFF. DNA for the CDR3: TGTGCCAGCAGCTCACTGGGACTAGCGCTACTCGCGAACACCGGGGAGCTGTTTTTT.

This clonotype showed up just a few times. The chain carries TRBV3-1 and TRBJ2-1; TRBD2 matches 7 bases. The length of the CDR3 is 17 residues. Germline CDR1 is LGHDT and CDR2 is YNNKEL (reference sequence). Trimming took 0 bases from V and 4 from J; bases not matched to a gene: 9. CDR3 protein: CASSQDGAGVAYNEQFF. The CDR3 DNA follows: TGTGCCAGCAGCCAAGATGGGGCGGGAGTGGCTTACAATGAGCAGTTCTTC.

The gene calls are TRBV5-4 and TRBJ1-4, with TRBD1 matching over 8 bases. Germline V gives CDR1 SGHNT, CDR2 YYREEE (reference sequence). V trimming: 4 bases; J trimming: 8 bases; junction bases outside the gene matches: 4. The CDR3 runs to 13 residues. CDR3 amino acids: CASSIGQGEKLFF. CDR3 DNA sequence: TGTGCCAGCAGCATAGGACAGGGAGAAAAACTGTTTTTT.

This chain links TRBV20-1 with TRBJ1-2, with 11 bases fitting TRBD1. Germline V lookup: CDR1 DFQATT, CDR2 SNEGSKA (reference sequence). The CDR3 has 13 residues. V was pared by 6 bases and J by 6 bases, with 6 bases of the junction left unmatched. CDR3 coding DNA: TGCAGTGCCTTAGGACAGGGGGCCAATGGCTACACCTTC. Protein sequence: CSALGQGANGYTF.

This clonotype was seen at least ten times. The chain joins TRBV2 to TRBJ2-3, with D hard to call. Germline values: CDR1 SNHLY, CDR2 FYNNEI. V dropped 3 bases and J dropped 0 bases, with 7 bases sitting between them. The CDR3 length is 14 residues. The CDR3 reads CASSDRKSTDTQYF. DNA of the CDR3: TGTGCCAGCAGTGACAGGAAAAGCACAGATACGCAGTATTTT.

This clonotype was seen a handful of times. This chain uses TRBV3-1 with TRBJ1-2, with D perhaps TRBD1 (6 bases). V was pared by 0 bases and J by 4 bases, with 12 bases between. The CDR3 spans 15 residues. Germline V gives CDR1 LGHDT, CDR2 YNNKEL (reference sequence). The DNA for the CDR3 is TGTGCCAGCAGCCAAGAGTACCGCAGGGGCTATGGCTACACCTTC. Protein: CASSQEYRRGYGYTF.

This clonotype was seen a handful of times. The chain joins TRBV9 to TRBJ2-7, with 10 bases matching TRBD2. Per germline, CDR1 SGDLS and CDR2 YYNGEE. CDR3 length equals 14 residues. The ends lost 3 bases at V and 5 bases at J; junction bases unmatched: 5. In DNA, the CDR3 is TGTGCCAGCAGCGCCCCCGGGACTAGCGACGAGCAGTACTTC. It codes for CASSAPGTSDEQYF.

This clonotype occurred many times. The V and J genes are TRBV12-3 or TRBV12-4 and TRBJ1-3, with a tentative D call TRBD1 (5 bases). This CDR3 is 14 amino acids long. Trimming cost V 2 bases and J 4 bases, with 9 bases left between them. CDR3 nucleotides: TGTGCCAGCAGTTTAACCAGGGTCGGAAACACCATATATTTT. Translation gives CASSLTRVGNTIYF.

The chain joins TRBV6-2 or TRBV6-3 to TRBJ1-5; D possibly corresponds to TRBD1 (5 bases). The CDR3 covers 17 residues. Trimming pared 5 bases from V and 0 bases from J, leaving 17 bases between. CDR1 MNHEY and CDR2 SVGEGT come from the germline V gene. This chain's CDR3 is CASSQPPGTYSNQPQHF. In DNA, the CDR3 is TGTGCCAGCAGTCAACCCCCCGGGACGTATAGCAATCAGCCCCAGCATTTT.

The V call is TRBV6-2 or TRBV6-3, the J call TRBJ1-4; 9 bases map to TRBD1. The ends lost 5 bases at V and 8 bases at J; junction bases unmatched: 9. This CDR3 has 15 residues. Germline CDR1 and CDR2: MNHEY and SVGEGT. The CDR3 region is CASSVYRGRLEKLFF. The DNA for the CDR3 is TGTGCCAGCAGTGTTTACAGGGGGCGCCTGGAAAAACTGTTTTTT.

V is TRBV9 and J is TRBJ1-2; D remains unclear. The CDR3 runs to 14 residues. Germline-derived CDR1 and CDR2 are SGDLS and YYNGEE. Deletions cut 7 bases from V and 7 bases from J, with 20 bases between. CDR3 amino acids: CASGDGPQRGGYTF. The CDR3 DNA reads as TGTGCCAGCGGAGACGGACCGCAGCGGGGTGGCTACACCTTC.

This clonotype was seen a handful of times. V gene TRBV4-1 combines with J gene TRBJ2-7, with D uncertain. Trimming took off 0 bases at V and 5 bases at J, with 11 bases between the two ends. Germline CDR1 and CDR2: MGHRA and YSYEKL. The CDR3 spans 14 residues. In DNA form, the CDR3 reads TGCGCCAGCAGCCAAGAGGGAACGGTGAACGAGCAGTACTTC. This sequence encodes CASSQEGTVNEQYF.

This clonotype was found a few times. The chain is built from TRBV20-1 and TRBJ2-1, with 9 bases that match TRBD2. The V gene's germline CDR1 is DFQATT and CDR2 SNEGSKA (reference sequence). The CDR3 is 15 amino acids. Losses at the gene ends were 6 bases for V and 0 bases for J; bases not matched to a gene: 6. The CDR3 nucleotides read TGCAGTGCGAGCTCTAGCGGGGTCTCCTACAATGAGCAGTTCTTC. Translating it yields CSASSSGVSYNEQFF.

This clonotype has ten or more counts. This chain uses TRBV3-1 with TRBJ2-7, with TRBD2 matching over 8 bases. Germline trimming cut 1 base from V and 3 bases from J; bases unmatched to any gene: 23. This CDR3 contains 21 residues. CDR1 is LGHDT and CDR2 is YNNKEL in the germline V gene (reference sequence). CDR3 nucleotide sequence: TGTGCCAGCAGCCAAGCGTGGAGCAGCCTAGCGGGTACCCGAGACCTCTACGAGCAGTACTTC. This translates into CASSQAWSSLAGTRDLYEQYF.

This clonotype was seen ten or more times. The chain joins TRBV28 to TRBJ1-1; D unclear. The CDR3 length is 13 residues. Trimming removed 6 bases from V and 3 bases from J, with 11 bases in between. The germline gives CDR1 MDHEN, CDR2 SYDVKM. This chain's CDR3 is CASRSREHTEAFF. The CDR3 DNA reads TGTGCCAGCAGATCTAGGGAACACACTGAAGCTTTCTTT.

This clonotype was recorded a few times. V gene TRBV7-9 combines with J gene TRBJ2-2; D unresolved. The ends were cut back, 7 bases at V and 8 bases at J, with 5 bases in the middle. In germline, CDR1 is SEHNR, CDR2 FQNEAQ (reference sequence). This CDR3 region has 10 residues. Here the CDR3 reads CASTGGELFF. For the CDR3, the DNA is TGTGCCAGCACCGGAGGGGAGCTGTTTTTT.

The V call is TRBV12-3 or TRBV12-4, the J call TRBJ1-2; D is undetermined. V lost 3 bases to trimming and J lost 7 bases, with 21 bases between them. The CDR3 length is 16 residues. CDR3 bases: TGTGCCAGCAGTTTTCGACGCAGGCCCCTTTTTGGTGGCTACACCTTC. Translation gives CASSFRRRPLFGGYTF.

This clonotype was found a few times. This chain uses TRBV4-2 with TRBJ1-6, with D unclear. Trimming took off 0 bases at V and 6 bases at J, with 9 bases between the two ends. This CDR3 has 15 residues. The germline gives CDR1 LGHNA, CDR2 YNFKEQ. This CDR3 is CASSQDLTLNSPLHF. In DNA, the CDR3 is TGTGCCAGCAGCCAAGACCTGACACTTAATTCACCCCTCCACTTT.